Each of the 10 T cell receptor beta chains below was sequenced from the same sample in a study of control samples from healthy donors and cancer patients. Method: immunoSEQ multiplex PCR; TCRdb's copy keeps in-frame clones and lacks some. The sample gives some 130,000 clones, approximately 92% of which show up once; around 11% is in the top ten. Sequencing input: blood. The source of these receptors is a man aged 25 to 45 in good health.

The chain combines TRBV6-1 with TRBJ2-2; D ambiguous. The CDR3 is 16 residues long. V shed 2 bases and J shed 0 bases, with 10 bases lying between them. Germline V gene data show CDR1 as MNHNS and CDR2 as SASEGT. CDR3 nucleotide sequence: TGTGCCAGCAGTGAAAATTTTGGAGCGAACACCGGGGAGCTGTTTTTT. Amino acids: CASSENFGANTGELFF.

The chain joins TRBV7-9 to TRBJ1-2, with 8 positions matching TRBD1. Germline assignment: CDR1 SEHNR and CDR2 FQNEAQ (reference sequence). The ends lost 2 bases at V and 6 bases at J; junction bases unmatched: 2. The CDR3 loop spans 13 amino acids. The CDR3 nucleotides read TGTGCCAGCAGCTTATCGACAGGGGATGGCTACACCTTC. It specifies CASSLSTGDGYTF.

The J gene is TRBJ2-7, the V gene TRBV4-1; TRBD2 matches at 7 bases. Germline V gives CDR1 MGHRA, CDR2 YSYEKL. This CDR3 has 20 amino acids. J was trimmed by 0 bases and V by 1 base; bases with no gene match: 18. The CDR3 DNA sequence: TGCGCCAGCAGCCAAGTAAGTGCCGGGACTACGGCGGGATTCTCCTACGAGCAGTACTTC. Protein sequence: CASSQVSAGTTAGFSYEQYF.

The rearrangement joins TRBV24-1 to TRBJ2-3, with D unresolved. CDR3 length: 14 amino acids. V lost 8 bases, J lost 1 base, and 12 bases lay in between. The germline CDR1 and CDR2 sequences are KGHDR and SFDVKD. The DNA for the CDR3 is TGTGCCACCATTAGCATGGAACGCACAGATACGCAGTATTTT. Translation gives CATISMERTDTQYF.

This rearrangement joins TRBV13 to TRBJ2-1, with 7 bases that match TRBD2. The germline gives CDR1 PRHDT, CDR2 FYEKMQ (reference sequence). This CDR3 has 15 amino acids. Germline trimming cut 0 bases from V and 7 bases from J; bases unmatched to any gene: 6. DNA for the CDR3: TGTGCCAGCAGCTTAGGGATGGGAGGGCCAAATGAGCAGTTCTTC. This sequence encodes CASSLGMGGPNEQFF.

The chain employs TRBV6-1 and TRBJ1-5; D is unclear. Deletions cut 2 bases from V and 8 bases from J, with 10 bases between. Germline V gene sequence: CDR1 MNHNS, CDR2 SASEGT. CDR3 size: 13 residues. In DNA form, the CDR3 reads TGTGCCAGCAGTGAAACACATAGAAAGCCCCAGCATTTT. Amino acid sequence: CASSETHRKPQHF.

This rearrangement joins TRBV13 to TRBJ2-1, with 10 nucleotides matching TRBD1. The V gene end was trimmed by 4 bases and the J gene end by 4 bases; junction bases not matched to a gene: 7. The CDR3 length is 16 residues. Germline CDR1 reads PRHDT; CDR2 reads FYEKMQ (reference sequence). CDR3 loop: CASSSSTGGLYNEQFF. In nucleotides, the CDR3 is TGTGCCAGCAGCTCCTCGACAGGGGGCTTGTACAATGAGCAGTTCTTC.

The V and J genes are TRBV4-1 and TRBJ2-5; 8 nucleotides align to TRBD1. In germline, CDR1 is MGHRA, CDR2 YSYEKL. The V and J ends lost 4 bases and 5 bases, in that order; junction bases with no gene match: 6. The CDR3 is 14 residues long. Here the CDR3 DNA reads TGCGCCAGCAGCCCACAGGGGGGAGCGGAGACCCAGTACTTC. It is translated as CASSPQGGAETQYF.

The chain combines TRBV18 with TRBJ2-7; no clear D. Germline CDR1 and CDR2: KGHSH and LQKENI. The CDR3 is 12 residues long. Between the trimmed V and J ends, which lost 2 bases and 1 base, there was a span of 3 bases. CDR3 sequence (DNA): TGTGCCAGCTCACCAGGATCCTACGAGCAGTACTTC. Translating gives CASSPGSYEQYF.

This clone has just one count. This chain connects TRBV30 to TRBJ1-4; TRBD1 matches at 8 bases. J gave up 17 bases and V 2 bases, and 10 bases lay outside the gene matches. The CDR3 loop spans 12 amino acids. CDR1 and CDR2 (germline): GTSNPN, SVGIG (reference sequence). For the CDR3, the DNA is TGTGCCTGGAGTCCTGGACAGGGTTTCTTTTTTTTT. Translating gives CAWSPGQGFFFF. The full variable domain, in which reference TRBV30 and TRBJ1-4 provide the parts outside the CDR3, is SQTIHQWPATLVQPVGSPLSLECTVEGTSNPNLYWYRQAAGRGLQLLFYSVGIGQISSEVPQNLSASRPQDRQFILSSKKLLLSDSGFYLCAWSPGQGFFFFGSGTQLSVL.